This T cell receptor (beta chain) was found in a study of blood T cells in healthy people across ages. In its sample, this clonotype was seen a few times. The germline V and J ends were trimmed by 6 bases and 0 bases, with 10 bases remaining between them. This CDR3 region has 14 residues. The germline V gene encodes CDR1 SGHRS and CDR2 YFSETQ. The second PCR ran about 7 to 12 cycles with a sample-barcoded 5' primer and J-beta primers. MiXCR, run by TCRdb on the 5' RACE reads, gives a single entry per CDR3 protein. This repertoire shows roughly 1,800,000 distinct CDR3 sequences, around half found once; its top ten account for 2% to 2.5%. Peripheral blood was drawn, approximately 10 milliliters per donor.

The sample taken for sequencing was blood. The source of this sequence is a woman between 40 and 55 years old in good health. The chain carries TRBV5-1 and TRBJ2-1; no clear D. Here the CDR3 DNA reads TGCGCCAGCACCAAACTAAGCTCCTACAATGAGCAGTTCTTC. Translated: CASTKLSSYNEQFF.